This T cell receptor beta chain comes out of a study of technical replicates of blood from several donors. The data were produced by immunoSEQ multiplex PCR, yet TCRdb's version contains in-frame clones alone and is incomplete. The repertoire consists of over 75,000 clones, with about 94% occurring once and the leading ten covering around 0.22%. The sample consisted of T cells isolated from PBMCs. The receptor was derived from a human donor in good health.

In DNA form, the CDR3 reads TGTGCCAGCATAATCGGGACAGGGGTGGCAGATACGCAGTATTTT. This codes for CASIIGTGVADTQYF. This rearrangement joins TRBV2 to TRBJ2-3, with 10 bases fitting TRBD1. The trim removed 7 bases at V and 4 bases at J, leaving 8 bases unmatched. This CDR3 comprises 15 residues. CDR1 SNHLY and CDR2 FYNNEI come from the germline V gene.